This record covers a single TCR beta chain. As yet, its antigen is unknown. MiXCR was run by TCRdb on the 5' RACE reads, yielding one entry per CDR3 protein. Among about 480,000 distinct CDR3 sequences listed, approximately 17% were seen once. Germline V gene sequence: CDR1 SGHRS, CDR2 YFSETQ. V was pared by 2 bases and J by 5 bases, with 17 bases between. This CDR3 region has 15 residues. These data belong to a study of CD8 T cells in ankylosing spondylitis. Study outcomes and limitations: Significantly higher representation of disease-linked clones was reported for matched ankylosing spondylitis synovial fluid. Disease-associated clonotypes exhibited CD8+ identity and were relatively infrequent in peripheral blood. Seemingly characteristic of ankylosing spondylitis blood was a TCR beta motif consisting of several highly homologous variants.

The chain employs TRBV5-1 and TRBJ2-7, with D perhaps matching TRBD1 (5 bases). Sequenced input: blood, either unsorted or a sorted T cell fraction (not recorded which). This sequence originates from a male donor with ankylosing spondylitis. CDR3 in amino acids: CASSFRAGSDNEQYF. The DNA of the CDR3 is TGCGCCAGCAGCTTTCGGGCAGGGTCCGACAACGAGCAGTACTTC.